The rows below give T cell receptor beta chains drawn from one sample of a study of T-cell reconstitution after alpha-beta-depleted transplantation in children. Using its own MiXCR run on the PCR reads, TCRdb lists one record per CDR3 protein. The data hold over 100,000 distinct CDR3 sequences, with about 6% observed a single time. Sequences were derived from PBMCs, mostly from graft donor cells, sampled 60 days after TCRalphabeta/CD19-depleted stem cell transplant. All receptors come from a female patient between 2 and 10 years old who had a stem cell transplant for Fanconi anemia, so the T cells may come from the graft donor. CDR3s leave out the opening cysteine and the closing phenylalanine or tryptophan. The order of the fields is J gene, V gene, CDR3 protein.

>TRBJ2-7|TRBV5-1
ASSPQGLTYEQY
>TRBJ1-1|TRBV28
ASSLIGQNTEAF
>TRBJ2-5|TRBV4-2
ASSPRLAGEYQETQY
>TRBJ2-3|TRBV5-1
ASSFMTSGSTDTQY
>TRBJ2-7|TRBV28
ASSLRGRATYEQY
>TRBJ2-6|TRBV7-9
ASSSSGANVLT
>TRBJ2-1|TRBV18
ASSPLTVALSYNEQF
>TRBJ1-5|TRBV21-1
ASSKNPLGRSNQPQH
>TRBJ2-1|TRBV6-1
ASSVRGARHNEQF
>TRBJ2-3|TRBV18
ASSQREWDTQY
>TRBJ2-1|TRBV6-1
ASSAGPNRDEQF
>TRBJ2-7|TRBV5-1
ASSLRGDSSEQY
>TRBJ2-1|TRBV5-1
ASSLAEIRSSQF
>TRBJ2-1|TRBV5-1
ASSLLARSGDEQF
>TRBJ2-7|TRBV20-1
SARAGQLSYEQY
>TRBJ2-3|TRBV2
ASSKTQY
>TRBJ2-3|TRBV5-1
ASSVGQYADTQY
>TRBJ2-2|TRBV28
ASRQLTRDREVTGELF
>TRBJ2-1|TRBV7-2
ASSLGFLAGDGNEQF
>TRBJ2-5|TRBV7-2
ASSLFGQGAETQY
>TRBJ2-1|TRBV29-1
SVGPRSHNEQF
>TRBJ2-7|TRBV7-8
ASSAKALTRREAFYEQY
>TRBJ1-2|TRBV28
ASSLDRGPYYYGYT
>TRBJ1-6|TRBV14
ASSQDLHLLGSPLH
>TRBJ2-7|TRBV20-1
SARDRGSKGSGRSYEQY
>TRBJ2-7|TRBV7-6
ASSSGQGPSEQY
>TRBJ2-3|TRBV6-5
ASSFIRTTSTDTQY
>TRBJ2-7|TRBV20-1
SARDRLAGLYEQY
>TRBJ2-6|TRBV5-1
ASSLGGSSGANVLT
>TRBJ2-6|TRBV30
AWSVGWGRNNVLT
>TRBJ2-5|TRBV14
ASSQDRQTQY
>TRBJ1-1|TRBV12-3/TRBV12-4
ASSSPRRNTEAF
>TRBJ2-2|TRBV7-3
ASSSLAGEVLSTGELF
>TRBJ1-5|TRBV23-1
ASSQFRGCSNQPQH
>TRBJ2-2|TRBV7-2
ASSPVGPGTGELF
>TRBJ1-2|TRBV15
ATSRDFQGYGYT
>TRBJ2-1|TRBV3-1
ASSQDGGRNEQF
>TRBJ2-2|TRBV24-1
ATGSPPGELF
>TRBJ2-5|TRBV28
ASSISGLEETQY
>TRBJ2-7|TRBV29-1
SARTGMVYEQY
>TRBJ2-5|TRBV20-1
SASGGVKKTQY